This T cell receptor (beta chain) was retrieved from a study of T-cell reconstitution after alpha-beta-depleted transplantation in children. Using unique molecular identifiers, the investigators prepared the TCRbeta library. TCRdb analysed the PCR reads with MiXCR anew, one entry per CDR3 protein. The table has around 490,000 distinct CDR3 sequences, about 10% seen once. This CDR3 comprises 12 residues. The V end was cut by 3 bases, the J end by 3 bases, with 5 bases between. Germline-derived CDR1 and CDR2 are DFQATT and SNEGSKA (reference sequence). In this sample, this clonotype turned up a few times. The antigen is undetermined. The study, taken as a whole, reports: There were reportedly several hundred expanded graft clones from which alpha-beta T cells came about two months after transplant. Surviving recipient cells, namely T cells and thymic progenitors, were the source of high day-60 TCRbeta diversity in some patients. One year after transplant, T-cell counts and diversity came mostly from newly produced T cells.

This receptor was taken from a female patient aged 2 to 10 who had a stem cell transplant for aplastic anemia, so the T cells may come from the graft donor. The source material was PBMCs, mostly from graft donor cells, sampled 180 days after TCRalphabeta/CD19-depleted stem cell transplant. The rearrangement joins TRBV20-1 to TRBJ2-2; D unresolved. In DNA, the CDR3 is TGCAGTGCTAGTCGGTACACCGGGGAGCTGTTTTTT. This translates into CSASRYTGELFF.